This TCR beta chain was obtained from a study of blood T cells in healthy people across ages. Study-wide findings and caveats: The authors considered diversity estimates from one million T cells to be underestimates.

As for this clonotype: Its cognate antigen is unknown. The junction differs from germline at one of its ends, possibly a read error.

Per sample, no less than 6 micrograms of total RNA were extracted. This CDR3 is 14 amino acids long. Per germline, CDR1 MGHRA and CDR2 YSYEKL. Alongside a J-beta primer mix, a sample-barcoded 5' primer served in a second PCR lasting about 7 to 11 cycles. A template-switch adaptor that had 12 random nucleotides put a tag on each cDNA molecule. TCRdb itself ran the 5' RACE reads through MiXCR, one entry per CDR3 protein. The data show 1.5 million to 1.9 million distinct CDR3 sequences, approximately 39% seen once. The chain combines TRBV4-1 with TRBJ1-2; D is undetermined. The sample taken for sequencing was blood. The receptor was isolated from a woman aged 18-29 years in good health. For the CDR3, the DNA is TGCGCCAGCAGCCAAGATTATACCGTCTATGGCTACATCTTC. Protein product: CASSQDYTVYGYIF.